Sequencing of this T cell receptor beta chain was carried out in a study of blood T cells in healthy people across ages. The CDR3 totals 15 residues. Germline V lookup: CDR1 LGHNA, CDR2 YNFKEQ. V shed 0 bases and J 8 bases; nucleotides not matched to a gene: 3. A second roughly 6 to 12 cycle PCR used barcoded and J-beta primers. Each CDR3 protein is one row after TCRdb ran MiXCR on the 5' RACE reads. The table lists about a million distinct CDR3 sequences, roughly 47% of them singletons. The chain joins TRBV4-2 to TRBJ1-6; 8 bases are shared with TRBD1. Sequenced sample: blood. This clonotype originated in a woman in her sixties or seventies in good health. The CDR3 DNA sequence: TGTGCCAGCAGCCAAGAAGGACAGGGAGATTCACCCCTCCACTTT. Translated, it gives CASSQEGQGDSPLHF.